Presented here are 13 T cell receptor beta chains from one specimen sequenced in a study of blood T cell repertoires in COVID-19. TCRdb's table, derived via immunoSEQ multiplex PCR, lists solely in-frame clones and lacks some. Of a few hundred thousand clones listed, roughly four fifths are singletons. The material sequenced was peripheral blood. Every receptor here comes from a woman in her twenties or thirties who had recovered from COVID-19.

The rearrangement links TRBV27 to TRBJ2-7, with D possibly being TRBD2 (6 bases). CDR1 and CDR2 from the germline V gene are MNHEY and SMNVEV (reference sequence). This CDR3 contains 13 residues. The ends were cut back, 7 bases at V and 7 bases at J, with 17 bases in the middle. The DNA of the CDR3 is TGTGCCAGCAAAGGGGAACCCGCGGGGGAGCAGTACTTC. As protein: CASKGEPAGEQYF.

The CDR3 loop reads CASSLTVNTEAFF. The CDR3, as DNA: TGTGCCAGCAGCCTAACTGTGAACACTGAAGCTTTCTTT. The chain joins TRBV14 to TRBJ1-1; D is unclear. The CDR3 is 13 amino acids. The V end was cut by 4 bases, the J end by 0 bases, with 6 bases between. Germline V gene lookup returns CDR1 SGHDN and CDR2 FVKESK. Drawing the rest from reference TRBV14 and TRBJ1-1, the complete variable domain is EAGVTQFPSHSVIEKGQTVTLRCDPISGHDNLYWYRRVMGKEIKFLLHFVKESKQDESGMPNNRFLAERTGGTYSTLKVQPAELEDSGVYFCASSLTVNTEAFFGQGTRLTVV.

This chain connects TRBV7-3 to TRBJ1-2; D might be TRBD1 (6 bases). Germline CDR1 reads SGHTA; CDR2 reads FQGTGA. V dropped 3 bases and J dropped 4 bases, with 24 bases sitting between them. The CDR3 runs 18 residues. The CDR3 region has the DNA TGTGCCAGCAGCTTTCCCACCAGGACAGCACTAAGTCTCTATGGCTACACCTTC. Protein product: CASSFPTRTALSLYGYTF.

The chain employs TRBV5-4 and TRBJ1-2; D might be TRBD1 (5 bases). CDR1 and CDR2 (germline): SGHNT, YYREEE (reference sequence). The V end lost 3 bases, the J end lost 5 bases, and 11 bases lay between the germline ends. The CDR3 spans 13 residues. The DNA of the CDR3 is TGTGCCAGCAGCTCGACAGCTTATTATGGCTACACCTTC. It yields the protein CASSSTAYYGYTF.

The chain recombines TRBV19 with TRBJ2-7, with 8 bases aligning to TRBD1. In germline, CDR1 is LNHDA, CDR2 SQIVND (reference sequence). Germline trimming cut 8 bases from V and 5 bases from J; bases unmatched to any gene: 5. The CDR3 runs to 12 residues. The CDR3 coding sequence is TGTGCCAGTTCACAGGGGGGACACGAGCAGTACTTC. Translation: CASSQGGHEQYF.

The chain carries TRBV6-2 or TRBV6-3 and TRBJ1-6; TRBD1 aligns across 7 bases. This CDR3 is 15 amino acids long. Trimming took 6 bases from V and 10 from J; bases not matched to a gene: 12. CDR1 and CDR2 (germline): MNHEY, SVGEGT. CDR3 in DNA: TGTGCCAGCAGCACAGGGGCCCGCCAACGCTCACCCCTCCACTTT. Residues: CASSTGARQRSPLHF.

The CDR3 bases are TGTGCCACCAGAGCCGATAACTATGGCTACACCTTC. Its protein product is CATRADNYGYTF. The chain couples TRBV24-1 to TRBJ1-2; D unresolved. There are 12 residues in the CDR3. V lost 7 bases and J lost 1, with 6 bases in between. Germline V lookup: CDR1 KGHDR, CDR2 SFDVKD.

V gene TRBV2 combines with J gene TRBJ1-4, with TRBD1 as a possible D gene (6 bases). The CDR3 totals 13 residues. V lost 7 bases and J lost 8, with 14 bases in between. Germline assignment: CDR1 SNHLY and CDR2 FYNNEI. The DNA of the CDR3 is TGTGCCAGCAAAAAGGACAGCTCCGAAAAACTGTTTTTT. The encoded protein is CASKKDSSEKLFF.

This chain links TRBV29-1 with TRBJ2-7; the D gene is possibly TRBD2 (5 bases). The CDR3 has 12 residues. Germline-derived CDR1 and CDR2 are SQVTM and ANQGSEA. V dropped 4 bases and J dropped 3 bases, with 10 bases sitting between them. CDR3 DNA: TGCAGCGTTGGGGAGTTGGGCTACGAGCAGTACTTC. It encodes CSVGELGYEQYF.

V and J are TRBV2 and TRBJ2-2; 11 bases are shared with TRBD1. Germline trimming cut 5 bases from V and 5 bases from J; bases unmatched to any gene: 7. Germline V CDR1 and CDR2: SNHLY, FYNNEI. The CDR3 length is 16 residues. In nucleotides, the CDR3 is TGTGCCAGCAGTTTGGACAGGGGGCGGGGGACCGGGGAGCTGTTTTTT. Its translation is CASSLDRGRGTGELFF.

The chain is built from TRBV27 and TRBJ2-1, with 10 positions matching TRBD2. Trimming removed 2 bases from V and 2 bases from J; junction bases left unmatched: 3. The CDR3 contains 16 residues. Germline CDR1 is MNHEY and CDR2 is SMNVEV (reference sequence). The CDR3 loop reads CASSLQLAGTYNEQFF. CDR3 sequence (DNA): TGTGCCAGCAGTTTACAACTAGCGGGGACCTACAATGAGCAGTTCTTC.

About this clone: Distinct nucleotide sequences in the sample also encode this CDR3. The J gene is TRBJ1-5, the V gene TRBV28; D is uncertain. There are 12 residues in the CDR3. Germline V gives CDR1 MDHEN, CDR2 SYDVKM. The V and J ends lost 4 bases and 4 bases respectively, with 5 bases between them. The CDR3 DNA follows: TGTGCCAGCAGTTCACAGAATCAGCCCCAGCATTTT. Encoded protein: CASSSQNQPQHF.

The genes are TRBV5-1 and TRBJ1-3; 8 positions match TRBD1. V lost 4 bases, J lost 1 base, and 7 bases stayed unmatched. Germline CDR1 is SGHRS and CDR2 is YFSETQ. This CDR3 comprises 16 residues. The chain's CDR3 is CASSHDRGTSGNTIYF. The CDR3 DNA reads TGCGCCAGCAGCCATGACAGGGGTACTTCTGGAAACACCATATATTTT.